Here is one T cell receptor (beta chain) with its context. Its antigen remains unknown. Using immunoSEQ multiplex PCR, the repertoire was profiled, and TCRdb retains in-frame clones only, with some absent. The sample shows around 250,000 clones, over 90% of them seen only once. This specimen comes from a study of T cell responses to AZD1222 COVID-19 vaccine. Study-level findings and limits: Close to half of spike-specific TCRs reportedly recognize unmutated variant regions.

The junction had 3 bases not matched to a gene; V was cut back by 6 bases and J by 4 bases. Germline CDR1 and CDR2: SNHLY and FYNNEI. This CDR3 has 13 amino acids. This material consisted of peripheral blood, taken on day 0 of AZD1222 vaccination. This clonotype was sampled from an adult in good health. This chain connects TRBV2 to TRBJ2-5, with 9 bases fitting TRBD1. The CDR3: CASRTGGGETQYF. CDR3 in DNA: TGTGCCAGCAGGACAGGGGGAGGAGAGACCCAGTACTTC.